A selection of T cell receptor beta chains follows, all from one sample in a study of blood T cell repertoires in COVID-19. Profiling relied on immunoSEQ multiplex PCR, and the TCRdb table lists in-frame clones only, not all of them. This table has under 300,000 clones, 82% appearing once. The sequenced sample was peripheral blood. These receptors were collected from a woman aged 60 to 75 with active or convalescent COVID-19. Each CDR3 is given with its conserved first and last residue. The D gene is left open where the match is weak. Size is omitted from some rows. Given values are once, few, many or a class for expanded clones.

cdr3_nt: TGTGCCAGCAGCTTAGGACAGTCTAACTATGGCTACACCTTC; cdr3_aa: CASSLGQSNYGYTF; v_call: TRBV5-6; d_call: .; clone_size: few; j_call: TRBJ1-2
cdr3_nt: TGTGCCAGCAGCTTTAGCGGGGCCTCCTACAATGAGCAGTTCTTC; cdr3_aa: CASSFSGASYNEQFF; v_call: TRBV7-3; d_call: TRBD2; clone_size: .; j_call: TRBJ2-1
cdr3_nt: TGTGCCAGCAGCCCCGGACAGGGCGCGGACACCATATATTTT; cdr3_aa: CASSPGQGADTIYF; v_call: TRBV5-5; d_call: TRBD1; clone_size: .; j_call: TRBJ1-3
cdr3_nt: TGTGCCAGCAGCCAAGGTAGGACTAGCGGTTGGAAGACCCAGTACTTC; cdr3_aa: CASSQGRTSGWKTQYF; v_call: TRBV3-1/TRBV3-2; d_call: TRBD2; clone_size: .; j_call: TRBJ2-5
cdr3_nt: TGTGCCAGCTCAGTAATCGGGGAGGGGAACACTGAAGCTTTCTTT; cdr3_aa: CASSVIGEGNTEAFF; v_call: TRBV18; d_call: .; clone_size: .; j_call: TRBJ1-1
cdr3_nt: TGCGCCAGCAGGGAGGGACAGGGGATCGTTTATGGCTACACCTTC; cdr3_aa: CASREGQGIVYGYTF; v_call: TRBV5-1; d_call: TRBD1; clone_size: .; j_call: TRBJ1-2
cdr3_nt: TGTGCCAGTAGTAGGGGACAGGGGCTCTCCTACGAGCAGTACTTC; cdr3_aa: CASSRGQGLSYEQYF; v_call: TRBV19; d_call: TRBD1; clone_size: .; j_call: TRBJ2-7
cdr3_nt: TGCAGCGTTGAAGATGGCTGGGAGTTTGGGCAGTACTTC; cdr3_aa: CSVEDGWEFGQYF; v_call: TRBV29-1; d_call: .; clone_size: .; j_call: TRBJ2-7
cdr3_nt: TGTGCCAGCAGCTTTTACAGGGCTGGCTACACCTTC; cdr3_aa: CASSFYRAGYTF; v_call: TRBV5-4; d_call: .; clone_size: .; j_call: TRBJ1-2
cdr3_nt: TGTGCCAGTAGGGGGGGCAGGGGGTATGAGCAGTTCTTC; cdr3_aa: CASRGGRGYEQFF; v_call: TRBV19; d_call: .; clone_size: .; j_call: TRBJ2-1
cdr3_nt: TGTGCCTGGAGTGTGAGTCTGAATAACTATGGCTACACCTTC; cdr3_aa: CAWSVSLNNYGYTF; v_call: TRBV30; d_call: .; clone_size: .; j_call: TRBJ1-2
cdr3_nt: TGTGCCAGCAGTGGAGGGGTGAACTACGAGCAGTACTTC; cdr3_aa: CASSGGVNYEQYF; v_call: TRBV9; d_call: .; clone_size: .; j_call: TRBJ2-7
cdr3_nt: TGTGCCAGCAGTACGGGACAGACCTACGAGCAGTACTTC; cdr3_aa: CASSTGQTYEQYF; v_call: TRBV27; d_call: TRBD1; clone_size: .; j_call: TRBJ2-7
cdr3_nt: TGTGCCAGCCTCTTTTCGAGCACTGAAGCTTTCTTT; cdr3_aa: CASLFSSTEAFF; v_call: TRBV6-6; d_call: .; clone_size: once; j_call: TRBJ1-1
cdr3_nt: TGTGCCAGCCTCCGGACAGGGGGCAGTACAGATACGCAGTATTTT; cdr3_aa: CASLRTGGSTDTQYF; v_call: TRBV2; d_call: TRBD1; clone_size: .; j_call: TRBJ2-3
cdr3_nt: TGTGCCAGCAGTCTCGGTCACCTGACCGGGGAGCTGTTTTTT; cdr3_aa: CASSLGHLTGELFF; v_call: TRBV2; d_call: .; clone_size: .; j_call: TRBJ2-2
cdr3_nt: TGCGCCAGCAGCCAAGTGGGTCAGGGGGCGGTCTACACCTTC; cdr3_aa: CASSQVGQGAVYTF; v_call: TRBV4-3; d_call: TRBD1; clone_size: .; j_call: TRBJ1-2
cdr3_nt: TGTGCCAGCAGTCTTAGCGGGGGCCACTACAATGAGCAGTTCTTC; cdr3_aa: CASSLSGGHYNEQFF; v_call: TRBV9; d_call: TRBD2; clone_size: .; j_call: TRBJ2-1
cdr3_nt: TGCGCCAGCAGCCCCGGGACAAAAACCCACGAGCAGTACTTC; cdr3_aa: CASSPGTKTHEQYF; v_call: TRBV4-3; d_call: .; clone_size: .; j_call: TRBJ2-7
cdr3_nt: TGTGCCATCAGTGAGCGAGGGGGAGTTGAAGCTTTCTTT; cdr3_aa: CAISERGGVEAFF; v_call: TRBV10-3; d_call: .; clone_size: .; j_call: TRBJ1-1
cdr3_nt: TGTGCCAGCAGCTTCTCGGGTATTGGACAGCCCCAGCATTTT; cdr3_aa: CASSFSGIGQPQHF; v_call: TRBV7-9; d_call: .; clone_size: .; j_call: TRBJ1-5
cdr3_nt: TGTGCCAGCAGTTTAGACGGAGTCTATGGCTACACCTTC; cdr3_aa: CASSLDGVYGYTF; v_call: TRBV6-2/TRBV6-3; d_call: .; clone_size: .; j_call: TRBJ1-2
cdr3_nt: TGTGCCAGCAGCCAAGGGACACCGAACACCGGGGAGCTGTTTTTT; cdr3_aa: CASSQGTPNTGELFF; v_call: TRBV14; d_call: .; clone_size: .; j_call: TRBJ2-2
cdr3_nt: TGTGCCTGGAGTGCGGCAACTAATGAAAAACTGTTTTTT; cdr3_aa: CAWSAATNEKLFF; v_call: TRBV30; d_call: .; clone_size: .; j_call: TRBJ1-4
cdr3_nt: TGTGCCACCAGCAAGGACGGGGGGGCAACTAATGAAAAACTGTTTTTT; cdr3_aa: CATSKDGGATNEKLFF; v_call: TRBV15; d_call: .; clone_size: .; j_call: TRBJ1-4
cdr3_nt: TGTGCCAGCCGCGGGGGGGTTGGGGGTGGCGGAAACACCATATATTTT; cdr3_aa: CASRGGVGGGGNTIYF; v_call: TRBV7-8; d_call: .; clone_size: .; j_call: TRBJ1-3
cdr3_nt: TGTGCCAGCACGGGACAGGGGTTGTCAGATACGCAGTATTTT; cdr3_aa: CASTGQGLSDTQYF; v_call: TRBV2; d_call: TRBD1; clone_size: .; j_call: TRBJ2-3
cdr3_nt: TGTGCCAGCAGCCCAATCCGCAGGGAGGACTCCTACGAGCAGTACTTC; cdr3_aa: CASSPIRREDSYEQYF; v_call: TRBV11-2; d_call: .; clone_size: .; j_call: TRBJ2-7
cdr3_nt: TGTGCCAGCAGCAAGGACAGCTCTCCCAGCAATCAGCCCCAGCATTTT; cdr3_aa: CASSKDSSPSNQPQHF; v_call: TRBV21-1; d_call: .; clone_size: .; j_call: TRBJ1-5
cdr3_nt: TGTGCCATCAGTACCCCGGGACAGGACTATGGCTACACCTTC; cdr3_aa: CAISTPGQDYGYTF; v_call: TRBV10-3; d_call: TRBD1; clone_size: .; j_call: TRBJ1-2
cdr3_nt: TGTGCCAGCAGCTTGCCACCCCGGACAGGGGGTGACAACTATGGCTACACCTTC; cdr3_aa: CASSLPPRTGGDNYGYTF; v_call: TRBV12-1; d_call: .; clone_size: .; j_call: TRBJ1-2
cdr3_nt: TGTGCCAGTAGTATCTCAGGGCGGAACTATGGCTACACCTTC; cdr3_aa: CASSISGRNYGYTF; v_call: TRBV19; d_call: .; clone_size: once; j_call: TRBJ1-2
cdr3_nt: TGTGCCTGGAGCCTTGGGGGCCCGTACGAGCAGTACTTC; cdr3_aa: CAWSLGGPYEQYF; v_call: TRBV30; d_call: .; clone_size: .; j_call: TRBJ2-7
cdr3_nt: TGTGCCAGCAGTTATAGCGGGCACTATGGCTACACCTTC; cdr3_aa: CASSYSGHYGYTF; v_call: TRBV27; d_call: .; clone_size: .; j_call: TRBJ1-2
cdr3_nt: TGCAGCGGCCTGGGGGGGGCAAGTTACGAGCAGTACTTC; cdr3_aa: CSGLGGASYEQYF; v_call: TRBV29-1; d_call: .; clone_size: .; j_call: TRBJ2-7
cdr3_nt: TGCAGCGTTGAAAGACAGGGGGGAAACTCCTACGAGCAGTACTTC; cdr3_aa: CSVERQGGNSYEQYF; v_call: TRBV29-1; d_call: TRBD1; clone_size: .; j_call: TRBJ2-7
cdr3_nt: TGTGCCAGCAGCTTGAACGTACGGGGAAACTATGGCTACACCTTC; cdr3_aa: CASSLNVRGNYGYTF; v_call: TRBV5-5; d_call: .; clone_size: .; j_call: TRBJ1-2
cdr3_nt: TGTGCCAGCCCCATGGCGGGGGGCCCCTACAATGAGCAGTTCTTC; cdr3_aa: CASPMAGGPYNEQFF; v_call: TRBV5-8; d_call: TRBD2; clone_size: .; j_call: TRBJ2-1
cdr3_nt: TGTGCCAGCAACCCCCGGGACACTGGAACACCCCTCCACTTT; cdr3_aa: CASNPRDTGTPLHF; v_call: TRBV6-5; d_call: .; clone_size: .; j_call: TRBJ1-6
cdr3_nt: TGTGCCAGCAGTTACTCTGGAGACCATAGCAATCAGCCCCAGCATTTT; cdr3_aa: CASSYSGDHSNQPQHF; v_call: TRBV6-5; d_call: .; clone_size: .; j_call: TRBJ1-5
cdr3_nt: TGTGCCAGCAGACCCGGGACAGGGATAGAGTATGGCTACACCTTC; cdr3_aa: CASRPGTGIEYGYTF; v_call: TRBV7-3; d_call: TRBD1; clone_size: .; j_call: TRBJ1-2
cdr3_nt: TGTGCCAGCAGGCCAACAGGGTCGTCCTCTAATGAAAAACTGTTTTTT; cdr3_aa: CASRPTGSSSNEKLFF; v_call: TRBV2; d_call: .; clone_size: .; j_call: TRBJ1-4
cdr3_nt: TGCAGTGCCCCCCAGTTTTATGGCTACACCTTC; cdr3_aa: CSAPQFYGYTF; v_call: TRBV20-1; d_call: .; clone_size: many; j_call: TRBJ1-2
cdr3_nt: TGTGCCAGCAGTTACACCACCGGGGATTCACCCCTCCACTTT; cdr3_aa: CASSYTTGDSPLHF; v_call: TRBV6-5; d_call: .; clone_size: .; j_call: TRBJ1-6